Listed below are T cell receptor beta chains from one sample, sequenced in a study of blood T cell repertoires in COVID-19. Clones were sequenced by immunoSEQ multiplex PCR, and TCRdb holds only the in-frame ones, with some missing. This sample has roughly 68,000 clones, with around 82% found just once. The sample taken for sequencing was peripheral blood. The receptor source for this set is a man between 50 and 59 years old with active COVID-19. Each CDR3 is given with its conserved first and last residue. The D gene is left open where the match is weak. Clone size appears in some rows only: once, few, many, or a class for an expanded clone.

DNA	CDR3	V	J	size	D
TGTGCCAGTAGTATAAGCACAGGGGAACACGAGCAGTACTTC	CASSISTGEHEQYF	TRBV19	TRBJ2-7	once	TRBD1
TGCGCCAGCAGCCAAGAGGTGGGGAGCAGGTTGAACACCGGGGAGCTGTTTTTT	CASSQEVGSRLNTGELFF	TRBV4-3	TRBJ2-2	once	-
TGTGCCAGCAGTTTTGGGGGGGCCCAGCATTTT	CASSFGGAQHF	TRBV12-3/TRBV12-4	TRBJ1-5	-	-
TGTGCCAGCAGCGCAGAGGTAGGCCTTCAGCATTTT	CASSAEVGLQHF	TRBV7-9	TRBJ1-5	-	-
TGCGCCAGCAGCGAGGACAGGGGTAAGGTTGGGTATGGCTACACCTTC	CASSEDRGKVGYGYTF	TRBV4-1	TRBJ1-2	-	TRBD1
TGTGCCACCAGCCCTAGGGCAGCGGGAGGGCCAGATACGCAGTATTTT	CATSPRAAGGPDTQYF	TRBV15	TRBJ2-3	-	TRBD2
TGCAGCGGCGTCCAGGGGTCGGGAAACACCATATATTTT	CSGVQGSGNTIYF	TRBV29-1	TRBJ1-3	-	-
TGTGCCAGCAGTCCAGAGCTTGGGGCCAATGAGCAGTTCTTC	CASSPELGANEQFF	TRBV2	TRBJ2-1	-	-
TGTGCCAGCAGTTACGAGGCCGGGGAGCTGTTTTTT	CASSYEAGELFF	TRBV6-2/TRBV6-3	TRBJ2-2	-	-
TGTGCCAGTAGTAAGACACCCAACTATGGCTACACCTTC	CASSKTPNYGYTF	TRBV19	TRBJ1-2	-	-
TGTGCCAGCATGCGGGCCGGGGAGCTGTTTTTT	CASMRAGELFF	TRBV6-5	TRBJ2-2	-	-
TGCGCCAGCAGCTTGGGTTTGGGAGCGGGGGACCGCACAGATACGCAGTATTTT	CASSLGLGAGDRTDTQYF	TRBV5-1	TRBJ2-3	-	TRBD2
TGTGCCAGCAGTGTCGTCAGGGGGCCCCTCAATGAGCAGTTCTTC	CASSVVRGPLNEQFF	TRBV2	TRBJ2-1	-	TRBD1
TGTGCCATCAGCGCGGGGGAATACTCTGGAAACACCATATATTTT	CAISAGEYSGNTIYF	TRBV10-3	TRBJ1-3	few	-
TGTGCCAGCAGCGAAATGACAGGGGGGAACTACTATGGCTACACCTTC	CASSEMTGGNYYGYTF	TRBV2	TRBJ1-2	once	TRBD1
TGTGCCAGCAGCCGGGGGGAGGGCTGGGACGAGCAGTACTTC	CASSRGEGWDEQYF	TRBV6-5	TRBJ2-7	-	TRBD2
TGTGCCAGCAGCCTTAGCGGGGGAAATGCCTACAATGAGCAGTTCTTC	CASSLSGGNAYNEQFF	TRBV14	TRBJ2-1	-	TRBD2
TGTGCCAGCAGCTTGTTCGGTCTAGCGGGCACCCAAGAGACCCAGTACTTC	CASSLFGLAGTQETQYF	TRBV11-2	TRBJ2-5	few	TRBD2
TGTGCCAGCAGTTACATCACAGGGGCCGGTGAAGCTTTCTTT	CASSYITGAGEAFF	TRBV6-5	TRBJ1-1	once	TRBD1
TGTGCCAGCAGCTACCGGGACAGGGCATCCAATGGCTACACCTTC	CASSYRDRASNGYTF	TRBV7-9	TRBJ1-2	-	TRBD1
TGTGCCAGCACCTCTGTGGGGAGCGGTAATTCACCCCTCCACTTT	CASTSVGSGNSPLHF	TRBV2	TRBJ1-6	few	-
TGTGCCAGCAGCTGGGGAGGGCGGGGACAGGGGCCCAATGAGCAGTTCTTC	CASSWGGRGQGPNEQFF	TRBV7-6	TRBJ2-1	-	TRBD1
TGTGCCAGCAGCGCGAGGGGGGACAGGGCCTACGAGCAGTACTTC	CASSARGDRAYEQYF	TRBV9	TRBJ2-7	once	TRBD1
TGTGCCAGCAGTGTGGCAGGGTCCAATGGCTACACCTTC	CASSVAGSNGYTF	TRBV3-1/TRBV3-2	TRBJ1-2	-	-
TGTGCCACCAGCCCGGGACAGGGGGGCACAGATACGCAGTATTTT	CATSPGQGGTDTQYF	TRBV24-1	TRBJ2-3	-	TRBD1
TGTGCCAGCAACCTAATGCCTGGGGGGAATAATTCACCCCTCCACTTT	CASNLMPGGNNSPLHF	TRBV5-4	TRBJ1-6	-	-
TGCGCCAGCAGTGAGTTAACTTCCGAGCGCACAGATACGCAGTATTTT	CASSELTSERTDTQYF	TRBV10-1	TRBJ2-3	-	-
TGCGCCAGCAGCCAACTTGGGACTAGTTTCTACGAGCAGTACTTC	CASSQLGTSFYEQYF	TRBV4-1	TRBJ2-7	-	TRBD2
TGTGCCAGTAGTATTTACAGTAGCAATCAGCCCCAGCATTTT	CASSIYSSNQPQHF	TRBV19	TRBJ1-5	-	-
TGTGCCAGCTCATCCACAGGGGGCTCGGGCACAGATACGCAGTATTTT	CASSSTGGSGTDTQYF	TRBV18	TRBJ2-3	-	TRBD1
TGTGCCAGCAGCCCACCTTACAGGGCGGACACTGAAGCTTTCTTT	CASSPPYRADTEAFF	TRBV5-4	TRBJ1-1	-	-
TGCAGTGCTAGTTCTGCTGTAGCGGCCGAGCAGTACTTC	CSASSAVAAEQYF	TRBV20-1	TRBJ2-7	-	-
TGTGCCAGCAGCTCATTGCGCGGGGGCACCGGGGAGCTGTTTTTT	CASSSLRGGTGELFF	TRBV11-2	TRBJ2-2	-	TRBD2
TGTGCCAGCAGCTTGGCGGGACAGGGGTACAATGAGCAGTTCTTC	CASSLAGQGYNEQFF	TRBV7-2	TRBJ2-1	-	TRBD1
TGTGCCAGCAGCTTAGTCCGCCTAACCGGGGAGCTGTTTTTT	CASSLVRLTGELFF	TRBV7-2	TRBJ2-2	-	-
TGTGCCAGCAGTGAAGCGCTTCGAGCGGGGGGCCCTCTATTT	CASSEALRAGGPLF	TRBV2	TRBJ2-3	-	TRBD2
TGTGCCAGCAGCTCCGAGGCTGGAGGAGAGACCCAGTACTTC	CASSSEAGGETQYF	TRBV7-9	TRBJ2-5	-	-
TGCGCCAGCAGCCAAGATCGGGTAACTAGCGGGGTTCCCTACGAGCAGTACTTC	CASSQDRVTSGVPYEQYF	TRBV4-3	TRBJ2-7	-	TRBD2
TGTGCCAGCAGTGAGGGGGGGGCTTCCTACAATGAGCAGTTCTTC	CASSEGGASYNEQFF	TRBV6-1	TRBJ2-1	-	-
TGTGCCTGGAGACGGCTTGGGAGCGGGAGGGGTAATGAGCAGTTCTTC	CAWRRLGSGRGNEQFF	TRBV30	TRBJ2-1	-	TRBD2
TGTGCCAGCAGCCCAACAGGGTTGGATGAGCAGTTCTTC	CASSPTGLDEQFF	TRBV3-1/TRBV3-2	TRBJ2-1	-	-
TGTGCCAGCAGTGAAGCGCGAGTGACAGGGGCGTCCTACGAGCAGTACTTC	CASSEARVTGASYEQYF	TRBV2	TRBJ2-7	many	TRBD1
TGTGCCATCAGTGAGTCCGGAGGGGGCGTTGGTGGCACTGAAGCTTTCTTT	CAISESGGGVGGTEAFF	TRBV10-3	TRBJ1-1	-	TRBD1